The 31 T cell receptor beta chains given below trace back to one sample, sequenced in a study of blood T cell repertoires in COVID-19. Assay used: immunoSEQ multiplex PCR; TCRdb lists only in-frame clones, some missing. The sample gives 100,000 to 140,000 clones, over 60% of which show up once; over 4% is in the top ten. Sequences were obtained from peripheral blood. These TCRs come from a man in his 70s with acute or convalescent COVID-19.

This clone was detected only a few times. The chain joins TRBV6-2 or TRBV6-3 to TRBJ1-2, with 7 nucleotides matching TRBD1. The junction had 6 bases not matched to a gene; V was cut back by 7 bases and J by 4 bases. In germline, CDR1 is MNHEY, CDR2 SVGEGT. The CDR3 consists of 13 residues. Here the CDR3 reads CASNPTGSYGYTF. The CDR3 bases are TGTGCCAGCAACCCGACAGGGAGCTATGGCTACACCTTC.

The V call is TRBV11-1, the J call TRBJ2-7; TRBD1 is a possible D gene (6 bases). The CDR3 has 13 residues. V lost 5 bases, J lost 4 bases, and 12 bases lay in between. CDR1 and CDR2 (germline): SGHAT, FQDESV (reference sequence). The CDR3 reads CASSPGQFYEQYF. The CDR3 DNA is TGTGCCAGCAGCCCCGGACAGTTTTACGAGCAGTACTTC.

The chain's CDR3 is CASSFGGLTRDEQFF. The CDR3 DNA is TGTGCCAGCAGCTTCGGGGGACTAACAAGGGATGAGCAGTTCTTC. V usage is TRBV7-3 and J usage is TRBJ2-1; 7 bases are shared with TRBD2. The V gene's germline CDR1 is SGHTA and CDR2 FQGTGA. The CDR3 has 15 residues. V lost 3 bases to trimming and J lost 8 bases; unmatched junction nucleotides: 10.

The chain combines TRBV15 with TRBJ2-1; 9 bases are shared with TRBD1. J was trimmed by 8 bases and V by 5 bases; bases with no gene match: 10. Looked up from germline, CDR1 is LNHNV and CDR2 is YYDKDF (reference sequence). The CDR3 runs 15 residues. As DNA, the CDR3 is TGTGCCACCAGCCCAGGGGACAGGGTTACCTATGAGCAGTTCTTC. Protein product: CATSPGDRVTYEQFF.

This sequence joins TRBV18 and TRBJ1-1; D remains unclear. Germline loops: CDR1 KGHSH, CDR2 LQKENI. This CDR3 has 13 residues. The ends were cut back, 3 bases at V and 5 bases at J, with 10 bases in the middle. This CDR3 is CASSPTGGTEAFF. As DNA, the CDR3 is TGTGCCAGCTCACCCACGGGTGGTACTGAAGCTTTCTTT.

The chain recombines TRBV5-1 with TRBJ2-1; the match to TRBD2 covers 9 bases. The CDR3 sequence is 14 residues long. Germline V lookup: CDR1 SGHRS, CDR2 YFSETQ. The V gene end was trimmed by 0 bases and the J gene end by 6 bases; junction bases not matched to a gene: 1. Here the CDR3 reads CASSLGGGVNEQFF. Written as DNA, the CDR3 is TGCGCCAGCAGCTTGGGCGGGGGGGTCAATGAGCAGTTCTTC. Complete variable domain (other parts from reference TRBV5-1 and TRBJ2-1): KAGVTQTPRYLIKTRGQQVTLSCSPISGHRSVSWYQQTPGQGLQFLFEYFSETQRNKGNFPGRFSGRQFSNSRSEMNVSTLELGDSALYLCASSLGGGVNEQFFGPGTRLTVL.

The chain recombines TRBV12-3 or TRBV12-4 with TRBJ2-3; 7 nucleotides agree with TRBD2. V shed 8 bases, J shed 2 bases, and the junction held 4 bases outside the gene matches. The CDR3 totals 13 residues. The CDR3 reads CASQRGNTDTQYF. Written as DNA, the CDR3 is TGTGCCAGCCAGCGGGGAAACACAGATACGCAGTATTTT.

The chain has TRBV29-1 and TRBJ2-7; D is perhaps TRBD1 (5 bases). The CDR3 is made up of 11 amino acids. The germline V gene encodes CDR1 SQVTM and CDR2 ANQGSEA. Deletions cut 5 bases from V and 7 bases from J, with 12 bases between. The CDR3 DNA reads TGCAGCGTTATCAGGGTTGGGGAGCAGTACTTC. It codes for CSVIRVGEQYF.

This sequence joins TRBV5-4 and TRBJ2-7; D possibly corresponds to TRBD2 (5 bases). Between the trimmed V and J ends, which lost 0 bases and 5 bases, there was a span of 12 bases. Germline V gene lookup returns CDR1 SGHNT and CDR2 YYREEE (reference sequence). The CDR3 is 14 amino acids. For the CDR3, the DNA is TGTGCCAGCAGCTTGGCAGCCGGGGTTGACGAGCAGTACTTC. It translates to CASSLAAGVDEQYF. Full variable domain (remainder filled in from reference TRBV5-4 and TRBJ2-7): ETGVTQSPTHLIKTRGQQVTLRCSSQSGHNTVSWYQQALGQGPQFIFQYYREEENGRGNFPPRFSGLQFPNYSSELNVNALELDDSALYLCASSLAAGVDEQYFGPGTRLTVT.

This chain connects TRBV9 to TRBJ1-4, with a weak D call TRBD1 (6 bases). Germline CDR1 and CDR2: SGDLS and YYNGEE. The CDR3 is made up of 14 amino acids. Between the trimmed V and J ends, which lost 2 bases and 4 bases, there was a span of 9 bases. The CDR3 sequence: CASSVDRFNEKLFF. CDR3 sequence (DNA): TGTGCCAGCAGCGTCGACAGGTTTAATGAAAAACTGTTTTTT.

The rearrangement links TRBV15 to TRBJ2-7; D ambiguous. The CDR3 runs to 13 residues. V lost 2 bases and J lost 5, with 10 bases in between. Germline V gives CDR1 LNHNV, CDR2 YYDKDF (reference sequence). CDR3 DNA: TGTGCCACCAGCAGACTAGAATTGCACGAGCAGTACTTC. It is translated as CATSRLELHEQYF. The whole variable domain, filled in from reference TRBV15 and TRBJ2-7, reads DAMVIQNPRYQVTQFGKPVTLSCSQTLNHNVMYWYQQKSSQAPKLLFHYYDKDFNNEADTPDNFQSRRPNTSFCFLDIRSPGLGDTAMYLCATSRLELHEQYFGPGTRLTVT.

This chain uses TRBV9 with TRBJ2-2; D is perhaps TRBD2 (7 bases). The germline gives CDR1 SGDLS, CDR2 YYNGEE. This CDR3 has 16 residues. Trimming cost V 2 bases and J 4 bases, with 15 bases left between them. The chain's CDR3 is CASSVGGRRGTGELFF. CDR3 sequence (DNA): TGTGCCAGCAGCGTGGGGGGGCGCCGGGGCACCGGGGAGCTGTTTTTT.

This chain connects TRBV2 to TRBJ1-1; TRBD1 might be the D (6 bases). The V end was cut by 6 bases, the J end by 8 bases, with 16 bases between. CDR3 length: 13 amino acids. The germline V gene has CDR1 SNHLY and CDR2 FYNNEI. CDR3 sequence (DNA): TGTGCCAGCAGATACTTTGAGACAGGCGAAGCTTTCTTT. Amino acid sequence: CASRYFETGEAFF.

V is TRBV10-3 and J is TRBJ1-2; D is ambiguous. Trimming left V 10 bases short and J 4 bases short, with 16 bases between. This CDR3 comprises 13 residues. Germline CDR1 reads ENHRY; CDR2 reads SYGVKD. CDR3 protein: CATSGSEIYGYTF. The DNA for the CDR3 is TGTGCCACGTCGGGGTCGGAAATCTATGGCTACACCTTC.

This chain links TRBV6-1 with TRBJ2-1; 7 nucleotides match TRBD2. CDR3 length: 17 amino acids. From germline, CDR1 is MNHNS and CDR2 SASEGT. Trimming took 4 bases from V and 1 from J; bases not matched to a gene: 10. The CDR3 DNA reads TGTGCCAGCAGTGGCCTACCTAGCGGCCATTCCTACAATGAGCAGTTCTTC. Translated, it gives CASSGLPSGHSYNEQFF.

The chain employs TRBV6-5 and TRBJ1-5; TRBD1 matches at 7 bases. There are 15 residues in the CDR3. V shed 0 bases, J shed 4 bases, and the junction held 3 bases outside the gene matches. Germline CDR1 reads MNHEY; CDR2 reads SVGAGI. This CDR3 is CASSYSGQENQPQHF. For the CDR3, the DNA is TGTGCCAGCAGTTACTCTGGACAGGAGAATCAGCCCCAGCATTTT.

The rearrangement uses TRBV6-2 or TRBV6-3 and TRBJ1-6, with TRBD1 as a possible D gene (5 bases). This CDR3 has 18 residues. V was trimmed by 4 bases and J by 0 bases, leaving 16 bases between them. Germline assignment: CDR1 MNHEY and CDR2 SVGEGT. The CDR3 loop reads CASSSGAGGSSYNSPLHF. The CDR3 coding sequence is TGTGCCAGCAGTTCCGGCGCCGGGGGGAGCTCCTATAATTCACCCCTCCACTTT.

The chain carries TRBV19 and TRBJ2-7; D is possibly TRBD1 (6 bases). The V and J ends lost 1 base and 3 bases respectively, with 16 bases between them. Germline-derived CDR1 and CDR2 are LNHDA and SQIVND (reference sequence). This CDR3 region has 16 residues. CDR3 loop: CASSIGGGRGFYEQYF. The CDR3 DNA is TGTGCCAGTAGTATAGGAGGTGGCAGGGGCTTCTACGAGCAGTACTTC.

The chain employs TRBV18 and TRBJ2-7, with 11 bases fitting TRBD2. V trimming: 3 bases; J trimming: 3 bases; junction bases outside the gene matches: 1. The germline CDR1 and CDR2 sequences are KGHSH and LQKENI. The CDR3 length is 14 residues. The CDR3 nucleotides read TGTGCCAGCTCACCGGGACTAGCGGACTACGAGCAGTACTTC. Amino acid sequence: CASSPGLADYEQYF.

The rearrangement joins TRBV2 to TRBJ1-4, with TRBD1 as a possible D gene (5 bases). Germline loops: CDR1 SNHLY, CDR2 FYNNEI. The CDR3 length is 12 residues. With 8 bases removed from V and 14 bases from J, the gap between germline ends came to 18 bases. CDR3 amino acids: CASASTAHDLFF. In nucleotides, the CDR3 is TGTGCCAGCGCCTCGACAGCCCATGACCTGTTTTTT.

The CDR3 reads CASSYGEGPYNEQFF. The CDR3 region has the DNA TGTGCCAGCAGTTACGGAGAGGGCCCCTACAATGAGCAGTTCTTC. V gene TRBV6-5 combines with J gene TRBJ2-1, with TRBD2 as a possible D gene (5 bases). The V gene's germline CDR1 is MNHEY and CDR2 SVGAGI. Trimming took 2 bases from V and 2 from J, leaving 10 bases between them. The CDR3 runs 15 residues.

V is TRBV19 and J is TRBJ1-1; D not resolved. Germline V gives CDR1 LNHDA, CDR2 SQIVND (reference sequence). V was clipped by 5 bases and J by 0 bases, with 7 bases between them. The CDR3 runs 13 residues. CDR3 sequence reads: CASSPPVNTEAFF. Written as DNA, the CDR3 is TGTGCCAGTAGTCCTCCGGTGAACACTGAAGCTTTCTTT.

V is TRBV4-3 and J is TRBJ1-1, with 8 nucleotides matching TRBD1. CDR1 and CDR2 (germline): LGHNA, YSLEER. Losses at the gene ends were 3 bases for V and 3 bases for J; bases not matched to a gene: 6. CDR3 length: 15 residues. The CDR3 region is CASSQGQGADTEAFF. CDR3 coding DNA: TGCGCCAGCAGCCAGGGGCAGGGGGCGGACACTGAAGCTTTCTTT.

A remark on this clone: At one boundary the junction diverges from the germline segment, which might be a read error. This rearrangement joins TRBV5-1 to TRBJ2-7; no reliable D call. The CDR3 sequence is 17 residues long. Germline CDR1 reads SGHRS; CDR2 reads YFSETQ. CDR3 in DNA: TGCGCCAGCAGATTGGACCCTCTATCCCTTCTATCCTACGAGCAGTACTTC. Protein product: CASRLDPLSLLSYEQYF.

The chain couples TRBV27 to TRBJ2-7; TRBD1 matches at 8 bases. The V and J ends lost 2 bases and 5 bases, in that order; junction bases with no gene match: 2. This CDR3 is built from 13 residues. Germline lookup yields CDR1 MNHEY and CDR2 SMNVEV (reference sequence). CDR3 bases: TGTGCCAGCAGTTTACAGGGGGCCAACGAGCAGTACTTC. This translates into CASSLQGANEQYF.

V usage is TRBV11-2 and J usage is TRBJ2-2, with D tentatively TRBD1 (7 bases). The V gene's germline CDR1 is SGHAT and CDR2 FQNNGV. The length of the CDR3 is 16 residues. V lost 5 bases to trimming and J lost 0 bases, with 13 bases between them. CDR3 bases: TGTGCCAGCAGCATTCAGGGGGGCGCGAACACCGGGGAGCTGTTTTTT. It is translated as CASSIQGGANTGELFF. Full variable domain (remainder filled in from reference TRBV11-2 and TRBJ2-2): EAGVAQSPRYKIIEKRQSVAFWCNPISGHATLYWYQQILGQGPKLLIQFQNNGVVDDSQLPKDRFSAERLKGVDSTLKIQPAKLEDSAVYLCASSIQGGANTGELFFGEGSRLTVL.

The gene calls are TRBV6-5 and TRBJ2-7; D might be TRBD2 (5 bases). Germline CDR1 reads MNHEY; CDR2 reads SVGAGI. The CDR3 runs to 15 residues. Trimming stripped 5 bases from V and 0 bases from J, with 14 bases between. The CDR3 loop is CASSLAQRISYEQYF. For the CDR3, the DNA is TGTGCCAGCAGTCTAGCTCAGCGGATCTCCTACGAGCAGTACTTC.

This chain uses TRBV19 with TRBJ2-7; 9 bases line up with TRBD1. Trimming at V came to 0 bases and at J to 3 bases, leaving 6 bases not matched to a gene. The CDR3 extends over 16 amino acids. The germline CDR1 and CDR2 sequences are LNHDA and SQIVND (reference sequence). The CDR3 DNA sequence: TGTGCCAGTAGTATAGAACAGGGGGCCCTCCTCTACGAGCAGTACTTC. Its translation: CASSIEQGALLYEQYF.

Details on this clone: Other DNA sequences from this sample encode an identical CDR3 as well. The chain recombines TRBV27 with TRBJ1-2, with 9 bases lining up with TRBD1. The CDR3 sequence is 14 residues long. The germline V gene has CDR1 MNHEY and CDR2 SMNVEV (reference sequence). V gave up 6 bases and J gave up 7 bases; unmatched junction bases: 9. The CDR3 DNA is TGTGCCAGCAGCCCGACAGGGGGAATGGGTGGCTACACCTTC. Protein sequence: CASSPTGGMGGYTF.

The rearrangement uses TRBV5-1 and TRBJ2-1, with D hard to call. This CDR3 has 13 residues. V lost 3 bases to trimming and J lost 5 bases, with 9 bases between them. Germline CDR1 reads SGHRS; CDR2 reads YFSETQ. CDR3 region: CASSSRVDNEQFF. The DNA for the CDR3 is TGCGCCAGCAGCTCGAGAGTGGACAATGAGCAGTTCTTC.

The V and J genes are TRBV24-1 and TRBJ2-1; D possibly corresponds to TRBD1 (6 bases). Germline V gives CDR1 KGHDR, CDR2 SFDVKD. Trimming removed 5 bases at V and 0 bases at J, with 10 bases between. This CDR3 region has 15 residues. CDR3 nucleotides: TGTGCCACCAGTGGGAAAGGGGGCTCCTACAATGAGCAGTTCTTC. Its protein product is CATSGKGGSYNEQFF.